This entry is about one T cell receptor beta chain. Antigen: not known. With a J-beta primer mix and a sample-barcoded 5' primer, a second PCR ran roughly 7 to 11 cycles. TCRdb re-analysed the 5' RACE reads in MiXCR, keeping a single row per CDR3 protein. The data show under 2 million distinct CDR3 sequences, roughly 30% seen once. This entry belongs to a study of blood T cells in healthy people across ages. The CDR3 totals 12 residues. V lost 5 bases and J 6 bases, leaving 10 bases between the germline ends. The germline V gene encodes CDR1 SGHAT and CDR2 FQNNGV. Findings and limits, study-wide: The CMV status of each donor remained undetermined, and this could have confounded shifts in expanded clonotypes.

The TCR originated in a woman aged 30 to 39 in good health. The specimen was blood. The rearrangement links TRBV11-2 to TRBJ1-1, with D possibly being TRBD1 (5 bases). CDR3 in DNA: TGTGCCAGCAGCCATGGGGCGTCTGAAGCTTTCTTT. This encodes CASSHGASEAFF.